This TCR beta chain was captured by sequencing in a study of T cell responses to AZD1222 COVID-19 vaccine. Broader study findings: The number of AZD1222 recipients seropositive at baseline was only 6 or 7. The donor cohort was predominantly white British with a female majority, and clonal diversity may have been underestimated. There were vaccine-associated CD4 TCRs across spike, dominant at 160-218 and 743-854.

Using immunoSEQ multiplex PCR, the repertoire was profiled, and TCRdb retains in-frame clones only, with some absent. The table includes fewer than 85,000 clones, around 88% detected once. V lost 5 bases to trimming and J lost 5 bases, with 15 bases between them. Per germline, CDR1 MNHEY and CDR2 SMNVEV (reference sequence). This CDR3 is built from 14 residues. About this clone itself: Its specificity is not known.

The starting material was peripheral blood, obtained on day 0 of AZD1222 vaccination. The receptor was isolated from an adult in good health. The rearrangement uses TRBV27 and TRBJ2-5, with D maybe TRBD1 (6 bases). Here the CDR3 DNA reads TGTGCCAGCAGTCCACAGGGCTTTGGGGAGACCCAGTACTTC. It yields the protein CASSPQGFGETQYF.